This T cell receptor (beta chain) was captured in a study of memory CD4+ T cells and cytomegalovirus serostatus. The sort gate was single viable CD3+CD4+CD8-CD45RO+ cells for memory CD4+ T cells. Generated by immunoSEQ multiplex PCR, the TCRdb table keeps only in-frame clones and is missing some. The profile covers under 40,000 clones, with around 80% appearing a single time and around 5.2% taken by the ten largest. The receptor was isolated from an adult in good health and CMV-seropositive. Source material: memory CD4+ T cells from blood.

The CDR3 coding sequence is TGTGCCAGCAGTACGACAGGGAGAGGCACTGAAGCTTTCTTT. This translates into CASSTTGRGTEAFF. The chain joins TRBV28 to TRBJ1-1, with TRBD1 matching over 7 bases. Unmatched junction bases numbered 7, after V lost 5 bases and J lost 4 bases. The CDR3 length is 14 residues. Germline lookup yields CDR1 MDHEN and CDR2 SYDVKM.